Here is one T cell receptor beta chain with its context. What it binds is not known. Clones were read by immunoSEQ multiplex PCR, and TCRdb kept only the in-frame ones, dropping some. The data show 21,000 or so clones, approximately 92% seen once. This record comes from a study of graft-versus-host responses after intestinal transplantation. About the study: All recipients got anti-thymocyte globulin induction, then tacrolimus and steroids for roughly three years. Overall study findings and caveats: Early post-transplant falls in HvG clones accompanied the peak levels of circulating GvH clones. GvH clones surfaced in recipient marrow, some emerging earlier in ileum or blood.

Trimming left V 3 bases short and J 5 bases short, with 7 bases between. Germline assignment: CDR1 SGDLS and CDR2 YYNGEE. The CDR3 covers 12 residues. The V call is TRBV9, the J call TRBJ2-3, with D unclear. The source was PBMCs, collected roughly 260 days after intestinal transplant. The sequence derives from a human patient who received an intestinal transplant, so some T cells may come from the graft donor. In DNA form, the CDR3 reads TGTGCCAGCAGCGCTAATCGAGATACGCAGTATTTT. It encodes CASSANRDTQYF.